The 10 T cell receptor beta chains reported below all come from one sample, sequenced in a study of shared clonotypes between healthy human individuals. The naive CD8 fraction comprised CD45RO-negative cells positively selected for CCR7 and excluded terminally differentiated effector memory CD45RA+ cells. Only in-frame clones appear in the TCRdb table, and some are missing; sequencing was by immunoSEQ multiplex PCR. The sample has some 2,000,000 clones, about 95% seen once. The sample comprised naive CD8+ T cells sorted from blood. The origin of the receptors is a man aged 18 to 29 in good health.

In regard to this clone: Other DNA sequences from this sample encode an identical CDR3 as well. J is TRBJ1-1 and V is TRBV13; perhaps TRBD1 as D (6 bases). The CDR3 totals 15 residues. Germline V gene data show CDR1 as PRHDT and CDR2 as FYEKMQ (reference sequence). Trimming cost V 0 bases and J 5 bases, with 13 bases left between them. The CDR3 DNA sequence: TGTGCCAGCAGCTTAGGCCTAGGGGGGAATACTGAAGCTTTCTTT. Its protein is CASSLGLGGNTEAFF.

The V and J genes are TRBV29-1 and TRBJ1-1; D unclear. The CDR3 contains 11 residues. V was trimmed by 2 bases and J by 8 bases, leaving 9 bases between them. Germline CDR1 is SQVTM and CDR2 is ANQGSEA. The CDR3 is CSVEKWGEAFF. As DNA, the CDR3 is TGCAGCGTTGAAAAGTGGGGAGAAGCTTTCTTT. Using reference TRBV29-1 and TRBJ1-1 for the parts outside the CDR3, the full variable domain is SAVISQKPSRDICQRGTSLTIQCQVDSQVTMMFWYRQQPGQSLTLIATANQGSEATYESGFVIDKFPISRPNLTFSTLTVSNMSPEDSSIYLCSVEKWGEAFFGQGTRLTVV.

The V and J genes are TRBV2 and TRBJ2-5, with D possibly TRBD1 on 5 matching bases. Germline V gene lookup returns CDR1 SNHLY and CDR2 FYNNEI. The CDR3 is 18 amino acids. V lost 4 bases, J lost 3 bases, and 24 bases lay in between. The CDR3 region has the DNA TGTGCCAGCAGTGTTACCCTACAATCATCAGGGTTCGAAGAGACCCAGTACTTC. Its translation is CASSVTLQSSGFEETQYF.

V usage is TRBV2 and J usage is TRBJ1-6; a weak D match, TRBD1 (6 bases). The germline V gene encodes CDR1 SNHLY and CDR2 FYNNEI. This CDR3 contains 14 residues. V was shortened by 1 base and J by 10 bases, with 11 bases between the two germline ends. The CDR3, as DNA: TGTGCCAGCAGTGAAGGGCAGGGGCACTCACCCCTCCACTTT. This encodes CASSEGQGHSPLHF.

This clone was seen once. The sample has other DNA sequences that encode this CDR3 too. This chain links TRBV4-3 with TRBJ1-2; 7 bases are a match to TRBD1. Unmatched junction bases numbered 5, after V lost 0 bases and J lost 4 bases. Germline V gene sequence: CDR1 LGHNA, CDR2 YSLEER. The CDR3 extends over 15 amino acids. CDR3 region: CASSQDRSGGYGYTF. DNA for the CDR3: TGCGCCAGCAGCCAAGATAGGTCAGGGGGCTATGGCTACACCTTC.

CDR3: CASSLYKDGYTF. The CDR3, as DNA: TGTGCCAGCAGCCTGTACAAAGATGGCTACACCTTC. The chain recombines TRBV16 with TRBJ1-2; D remains ambiguous. Germline V gene data show CDR1 as KGHSY and CDR2 as FQNENV. The V end lost 4 bases, the J end lost 6 bases, and 9 bases lay between the germline ends. The CDR3 consists of 12 residues.

The chain uses TRBV5-6 and TRBJ2-2; D gene uncertain. Germline values: CDR1 SGHDT, CDR2 YYEEEE. The CDR3 loop spans 16 amino acids. With 0 bases removed from V and 0 bases from J, the gap between germline ends came to 9 bases. For the CDR3, the DNA is TGTGCCAGCAGCTTGGTGGGGTTCGCGAACACCGGGGAGCTGTTTTTT. Its protein product is CASSLVGFANTGELFF.

The chain couples TRBV7-9 to TRBJ2-6; possible D gene TRBD1, 5 bases. V was clipped by 0 bases and J by 4 bases, with 7 bases between them. Per the germline V gene, CDR1 is SEHNR and CDR2 is FQNEAQ (reference sequence). CDR3 size: 15 residues. The CDR3 spells CASSLADTGANVLTF. The CDR3 DNA reads TGTGCCAGCAGCTTAGCGGACACCGGGGCCAACGTCCTGACTTTC.

J is TRBJ2-7 and V is TRBV5-4; 8 nucleotides match TRBD1. Germline CDR1 SGHNT, CDR2 YYREEE (reference sequence). The J segment lost 4 bases and the V segment lost 0 bases, leaving 6 bases of the junction unmatched. CDR3 length: 15 residues. The DNA for the CDR3 is TGTGCCAGCAGCTTGGCGCAGGGGGCCTTGTACGAGCAGTACTTC. The encoded protein is CASSLAQGALYEQYF. Looking up the rest from reference TRBV5-4 and TRBJ2-7 gives the full variable domain: ETGVTQSPTHLIKTRGQQVTLRCSSQSGHNTVSWYQQALGQGPQFIFQYYREEENGRGNFPPRFSGLQFPNYSSELNVNALELDDSALYLCASSLAQGALYEQYFGPGTRLTVT.

The rearrangement joins TRBV28 to TRBJ2-7, with 8 nucleotides matching TRBD1. The V gene end was trimmed by 3 bases and the J gene end by 2 bases; junction bases not matched to a gene: 6. The CDR3 length is 15 residues. CDR1 is MDHEN, CDR2 SYDVKM, per germline. CDR3 region: CASSFQGAPTYEQYF. CDR3 DNA: TGTGCCAGCAGTTTCCAGGGGGCCCCGACCTACGAGCAGTACTTC.